This T cell receptor beta chain stems from a study of T cell responses to AZD1222 COVID-19 vaccine. The study's findings and limits: Most donors were white British, females outnumbered males, and clonal diversity was possibly underestimated.

About this clone itself: No antigen is known for it.

The repertoire was sequenced with immunoSEQ multiplex PCR; TCRdb's copy has only in-frame clones and lacks some. The table has around 78,000 clones, 90% seen once. This CDR3 is 11 amino acids long. The sequence came from an adult who received the AZD1222 COVID-19 vaccine. This specimen consisted of peripheral blood, obtained 28 days after the second AZD1222 dose. The V call is TRBV12-2, the J call TRBJ1-1; TRBD1, as called in the table, went unchecked against the DNA. TRBV12-2 is classified as a pseudogene. In DNA, the CDR3 is TGTGCAAGTCGCTCGACAGGGAGGGCTTTCTTT. It translates to CASRSTGRAFF.